This TCR beta chain was captured by sequencing in a study of blood T cell repertoires in COVID-19. Study in general: From the United States, Italy and Spain came samples of acute and convalescent COVID-19. T cells, B-cell-depleted T cells, or PBMCs supplied cDNA or gDNA.

The CDR3 sequence is 11 residues long. V lost 6 bases and J lost 14; bases outside the gene matches: 7. The germline V gene has CDR1 MNHEY and CDR2 SVGAGI. As handled by the study authors: Reference gene primer amplification in the assay estimated nucleated cell counts. The repertoire was sequenced with immunoSEQ multiplex PCR; TCRdb's copy has only in-frame clones and lacks some. That table gives V, J and clone size, and the DNA gave D and trimming. The data hold a few hundred thousand clones, with roughly 90% observed a single time. Seattle's enrolled individuals joined amid active infection and were then monitored longitudinally.

The receptor comes from a woman in her thirties with COVID-19, enrolled during active disease. Sequencing was carried out using peripheral blood. The chain has TRBV6-5 and TRBJ1-5, with 7 bases fitting TRBD1. The chain's CDR3 is CASSPAGQEHF. In DNA form, the CDR3 reads TGTGCCAGCAGCCCCGCCGGACAGGAGCATTTT.